These 30 T cell receptor beta chains were all obtained from the same sample, sequenced in a study of cytotoxic CD8 clonotypes in ibrutinib-treated CLL. The assay was immunoSEQ multiplex PCR, and TCRdb's table has in-frame clones only and misses some. The sample comprises fewer than 100,000 clones, about 76% of which are singletons, and 4.8% rests with the top ten. The source was PBMCs, collected after 12 months of ibrutinib treatment. These receptors originate from a human donor with chronic lymphocytic leukemia.

This rearrangement joins TRBV28 to TRBJ2-5; 7 bases are shared with TRBD2. J lost 5 bases, V lost 5 bases, and 11 bases had no gene match. Germline V CDR1 and CDR2: MDHEN, SYDVKM. The CDR3 runs to 15 residues. The CDR3 loop is CASSPPGPGGETQYF. The CDR3 DNA sequence: TGTGCCAGCAGTCCCCCGGGTCCCGGGGGGGAGACCCAGTACTTC.

The V gene is TRBV7-2, the J gene TRBJ2-2, with D unclear. CDR1 is SGHTA and CDR2 is FQGNSA in the germline V gene. The CDR3 sequence is 13 residues long. V dropped 0 bases and J dropped 8 bases, with 7 bases sitting between them. In DNA form, the CDR3 reads TGTGCCAGCAGCTTAGCACCCAGGGGGGAGCTGTTTTTT. Its protein product is CASSLAPRGELFF.

The rearrangement links TRBV30 to TRBJ1-1; D may be TRBD1 (6 bases). The ends were cut back, 2 bases at V and 1 base at J, with 14 bases in the middle. The CDR3 has 15 residues. CDR1 and CDR2 from the germline V gene are GTSNPN and SVGIG (reference sequence). DNA of the CDR3: TGTGCCTGGAGTCGGTGGGGGCTTAAGAACACTGAAGCTTTCTTT. It encodes CAWSRWGLKNTEAFF.

Comments on this clone: An end of the junction differs from the germline gene, which may be a read error. V and J are TRBV7-7 and TRBJ1-4; D gene uncertain. Germline values: CDR1 SSHAT, CDR2 FNYEAQ (reference sequence). The CDR3 is 13 amino acids. The CDR3 region has the DNA TGTGCTAGCAGCCCCTCCGAGGGAGAAAAACTGTTTTTT. Encoded protein: CASSPSEGEKLFF.

The V gene is TRBV7-2, the J gene TRBJ1-5, with 8 bases matching TRBD1. The V and J ends lost 5 bases and 9 bases, in that order; junction bases with no gene match: 9. This CDR3 has 14 residues. Germline V CDR1 and CDR2: SGHTA, FQGNSA. The CDR3 spells CASSPRQGTLPQHF. CDR3 DNA sequence: TGTGCCAGCAGCCCCAGACAGGGGACCTTGCCCCAGCATTTT.

V is TRBV7-7 and J is TRBJ2-1; tentatively, D is TRBD1 (6 bases). Trimming took 4 bases from V and 0 from J, leaving 10 bases between them. CDR3 length: 15 residues. CDR1 and CDR2 (germline): SSHAT, FNYEAQ (reference sequence). The DNA of the CDR3 is TGTGCCAGCAGCTCCACAGGGAGCTCCTACAATGAGCAGTTCTTC. Protein sequence: CASSSTGSSYNEQFF.

This chain links TRBV5-1 with TRBJ2-3, with TRBD2 as a possible D gene (6 bases). V lost 7 bases to trimming and J lost 4 bases, with 13 bases between them. Germline CDR1 is SGHRS and CDR2 is YFSETQ. This CDR3 has 13 residues. CDR3 sequence: CASGDSLADTQYF. The CDR3 nucleotides are TGCGCCAGCGGGGACTCACTGGCAGATACGCAGTATTTT.

V gene TRBV6-1 combines with J gene TRBJ2-3, with TRBD2 matching 12 bases. V shed 2 bases and J 4 bases; nucleotides not matched to a gene: 1. This CDR3 is 15 amino acids long. Germline CDR1 is MNHNS and CDR2 is SASEGT. The CDR3 region has the DNA TGTGCCAGCAGTGAACTAGCGGGAGGGCCAGATACGCAGTATTTT. Translated: CASSELAGGPDTQYF.

The rearrangement joins TRBV27 to TRBJ2-1; 8 positions match TRBD2. The trim removed 1 base at V and 6 bases at J, leaving 2 bases unmatched. The CDR3 totals 14 residues. Germline V CDR1 and CDR2: MNHEY, SMNVEV (reference sequence). This CDR3 is CASSLLRGGNEQFF. DNA for the CDR3: TGTGCCAGCAGTTTATTACGGGGGGGCAATGAGCAGTTCTTC.

This clone occurred a few times. Here the CDR3 reads CASSLGPGDETQYF. As DNA, the CDR3 is TGTGCCAGCAGCTTGGGTCCAGGGGACGAGACCCAGTACTTC. The rearrangement joins TRBV5-5 to TRBJ2-5; TRBD1 is a possible D gene (6 bases). This CDR3 has 14 residues. The V and J ends lost 0 bases and 5 bases respectively, with 11 bases between them. Germline values: CDR1 SGHKS, CDR2 YYEKEE (reference sequence).

V is TRBV10-3 and J is TRBJ2-2; 9 nucleotides align to TRBD2. V shed 7 bases, J shed 3 bases, and the junction held 6 bases outside the gene matches. There are 15 residues in the CDR3. Looked up from germline, CDR1 is ENHRY and CDR2 is SYGVKD. This CDR3 is CAINPGTSHTGELFF. The CDR3 DNA reads TGTGCCATCAACCCCGGGACTAGCCACACCGGGGAGCTGTTTTTT.

The genes are TRBV28 and TRBJ2-7; 10 nucleotides align to TRBD1. The CDR3 length is 13 residues. Germline values: CDR1 MDHEN, CDR2 SYDVKM. The V and J ends lost 8 bases and 5 bases, in that order; junction bases with no gene match: 6. DNA of the CDR3: TGTGCCAGCGTGGGGACAGGGGTCCACGAGCAGTACTTC. The encoded protein is CASVGTGVHEQYF.

The chain links TRBV7-3 to TRBJ2-1; 7 nucleotides match TRBD2. Germline CDR1 is SGHTA and CDR2 is FQGTGA. The V and J ends lost 5 bases and 3 bases, in that order; junction bases with no gene match: 4. CDR3 size: 14 residues. The CDR3 spells CASSRLADYNEQFF. The CDR3, as DNA: TGTGCCAGCAGCCGGCTAGCGGACTACAATGAGCAGTTCTTC.

V and J are TRBV30 and TRBJ1-5, with D possibly being TRBD1 (6 bases). Trimming removed 3 bases at V and 5 bases at J, with 11 bases between. The CDR3 length is 13 residues. Germline V lookup: CDR1 GTSNPN, CDR2 SVGIG (reference sequence). The CDR3 loop reads CAWSRGGDQPQHF. In DNA form, the CDR3 reads TGTGCCTGGAGCCGTGGGGGCGATCAGCCCCAGCATTTT.

V and J are TRBV6-5 and TRBJ1-1; weak D call: TRBD1 (6 bases). Germline V gene data show CDR1 as MNHEY and CDR2 as SVGAGI. There are 14 residues in the CDR3. The V end lost 6 bases, the J end lost 8 bases, and 19 bases lay between the germline ends. The CDR3 DNA follows: TGTGCCAGCAGACGGACAGCCTCAGGAATAGAAGCTTTCTTT. Amino acids: CASRRTASGIEAFF.

This chain uses TRBV27 with TRBJ2-7; 8 nucleotides agree with TRBD1. The CDR3 consists of 16 residues. Unmatched junction bases numbered 13, after V lost 8 bases and J lost 1 base. Germline CDR1 and CDR2: MNHEY and SMNVEV (reference sequence). CDR3 amino acids: CASQGQGRKGSYEQYF. CDR3 DNA sequence: TGTGCCAGCCAAGGACAGGGCCGTAAAGGATCCTACGAGCAGTACTTC.

V gene TRBV6-5 combines with J gene TRBJ2-6; the D is unclear. The germline V gene has CDR1 MNHEY and CDR2 SVGAGI. V was trimmed by 7 bases and J by 0 bases, leaving 4 bases between them. The CDR3 is made up of 13 amino acids. This chain's CDR3 is CASTPSGANVLTF. The DNA of the CDR3 is TGTGCCAGCACCCCCTCTGGGGCCAACGTCCTGACTTTC.

The rearrangement links TRBV27 to TRBJ1-5; D is perhaps TRBD1 (5 bases). The V end was cut by 2 bases, the J end by 1 base, with 12 bases between. The CDR3 loop spans 16 amino acids. Germline V gene sequence: CDR1 MNHEY, CDR2 SMNVEV (reference sequence). This chain's CDR3 is CASSLVAGLSNQPQHF. In DNA form, the CDR3 reads TGTGCCAGCAGTTTAGTGGCGGGGCTGAGCAATCAGCCCCAGCATTTT.

The chain couples TRBV15 to TRBJ1-3; D is undetermined. The CDR3 totals 15 residues. V was shortened by 0 bases and J by 2 bases, with 8 bases between the two germline ends. Germline V gene data show CDR1 as LNHNV and CDR2 as YYDKDF (reference sequence). The CDR3 region is CATSRDTGAGNTIYF. The CDR3, as DNA: TGTGCCACCAGCAGAGATACCGGGGCTGGAAACACCATATATTTT.

The chain has TRBV5-5 and TRBJ1-3; D is undetermined. Germline V lookup: CDR1 SGHKS, CDR2 YYEKEE (reference sequence). This CDR3 contains 16 residues. V was clipped by 2 bases and J by 1 base, with 13 bases between them. The CDR3: CASSFGPGGSGNTIYF. Here the CDR3 DNA reads TGTGCCAGCAGCTTTGGTCCGGGCGGATCTGGAAACACCATATATTTT.

This sequence joins TRBV7-2 and TRBJ2-1, with a possible D match to TRBD1 (6 bases). The V gene lost 1 base and the J gene lost 0 bases, with 7 bases spanning the gap. The CDR3 has 15 amino acids. The germline CDR1 and CDR2 sequences are SGHTA and FQGNSA. In DNA, the CDR3 is TGTGCCAGCAGCTTAGGGGGGCGCTCCTACAATGAGCAGTTCTTC. It yields the protein CASSLGGRSYNEQFF. Complete variable domain (other parts from reference TRBV7-2 and TRBJ2-1): GAGVSQSPSNKVTEKGKDVELRCDPISGHTALYWYRQSLGQGLEFLIYFQGNSAPDKSGLPSDRFSAERTGGSVSTLTIQRTQQEDSAVYLCASSLGGRSYNEQFFGPGTRLTVL.

The chain has TRBV7-2 and TRBJ2-7, with D possibly called TRBD1 or TRBD2 (5 bases each). This CDR3 has 17 residues. Looked up from germline, CDR1 is SGHTA and CDR2 is FQGNSA. V gave up 5 bases and J gave up 7 bases, with 27 bases separating them. The CDR3 DNA reads as TGTGCCAGCAGCCTCCATCCGGGACCACGTATCGGTCGGGAGCAGTACTTC. This encodes CASSLHPGPRIGREQYF.

This clone was detected only a few times. J is TRBJ2-7 and V is TRBV9, with no clear D. This CDR3 contains 14 residues. Trimming took 0 bases from V and 2 from J, leaving 9 bases between them. Germline V gene data show CDR1 as SGDLS and CDR2 as YYNGEE. The CDR3 here is CASSVGVGPYEQYF. CDR3 sequence (DNA): TGTGCCAGCAGCGTAGGGGTAGGGCCCTACGAGCAGTACTTC.

V is TRBV20-1 and J is TRBJ2-5; either TRBD1 or TRBD2 may supply D (6 bases each). The CDR3 length is 11 residues. The ends were cut back, 3 bases at V and 11 bases at J, with 13 bases in the middle. The V gene's germline CDR1 is DFQATT and CDR2 SNEGSKA (reference sequence). In DNA form, the CDR3 reads TGCAGTGCTAGTGGGGGGCTGGAGCAGTACTTC. Amino acid sequence: CSASGGLEQYF.

The V and J genes are TRBV10-3 and TRBJ2-5; TRBD1 matches at 9 bases. CDR1 and CDR2 (germline): ENHRY, SYGVKD. J lost 4 bases, V lost 6 bases, and 3 bases had no gene match. The CDR3 consists of 13 residues. DNA of the CDR3: TGTGCCATCAGACAGGGACAGGGAGAGACCCAGTACTTC. Its protein is CAIRQGQGETQYF.

This clone has ten or more counts. One end of the junction fails to match germline, which may point to a read error. The chain has TRBV30 and TRBJ1-2, with 9 bases aligning to TRBD1. Germline CDR1 reads GTSNPN; CDR2 reads SVGIG (reference sequence). The CDR3 runs 14 residues. The CDR3: CAWSWFGGQGTPAF. For the CDR3, the DNA is TGTGCCTGGAGTTGGTTCGGGGGACAGGGCACACCCGCCTTC. Based on the CDR3 plus reference TRBV30 and TRBJ1-2, the full variable domain is SQTIHQWPATLVQPVGSPLSLECTVEGTSNPNLYWYRQAAGRGLQLLFYSVGIGQISSEVPQNLSASRPQDRQFILSSKKLLLSDSGFYLCAWSWFGGQGTPAFGSGTRLTVV.

This clone turned up a few times. The V call is TRBV7-8, the J call TRBJ2-7, with 8 bases matching TRBD1. Germline CDR1 and CDR2: SGHVS and FQNEAQ. CDR3 length equals 14 residues. J was trimmed by 2 bases and V by 5 bases; bases with no gene match: 5. The CDR3 nucleotides read TGTGCCAGCAGCCAAGGACAGGGCCCCTACGAGCAGTACTTC. Protein: CASSQGQGPYEQYF.

This chain links TRBV10-3 with TRBJ2-5, with a tentative D call TRBD2 (6 bases). CDR1 and CDR2 (germline): ENHRY, SYGVKD. The length of the CDR3 is 15 residues. Trimming stripped 2 bases from V and 5 bases from J, with 15 bases between. CDR3: CAISEEAGPLETQYF. The CDR3 DNA sequence: TGTGCCATCAGTGAGGAGGCGGGGCCCCTGGAGACCCAGTACTTC.

Of note for this clone: Its ends do not fully match the called genes, so a read error is possible. The chain links TRBV11-3 to TRBJ2-7, with 9 bases that match TRBD1. The CDR3 contains 14 residues. In germline, CDR1 is SGHNT, CDR2 YENEEA. The CDR3 DNA reads as TGTGCCAGCAGGCCGACAGGGGGTTCCTACGGGCAGTACTTC. This codes for CASRPTGGSYGQYF.

The CDR3 bases are TGTGCCAGCAGTAGCGGGAGGGCCCCAGATACGCAGTATTTT. This gives the protein CASSSGRAPDTQYF. J is TRBJ2-3 and V is TRBV7-2, with 11 bases lining up with TRBD2. Germline CDR1 and CDR2: SGHTA and FQGNSA. The CDR3 totals 14 residues. J was trimmed by 4 bases and V by 6 bases; bases with no gene match: 3.